This is a list of T cell receptor beta chains from one sample in a study of T cell changes during pregnancy in multiple sclerosis. Using immunoSEQ multiplex PCR, the repertoire was profiled, and TCRdb retains in-frame clones only, with some absent. The repertoire consists of some 77,000 clones, with 89% occurring once and the leading ten covering about 1.9%. The sample was peripheral blood, taken before pregnancy. The receptors were sampled from a female donor with multiple sclerosis, enrolled in a pregnancy study. The CDR3 runs from the conserved cysteine through the conserved F or W. D genes are given only for firm matches. The size of a clone is reported for some rows only, either as once, few or many, or as a class for expanded clones.

J gene,V gene,CDR3 length,clone size,D gene,CDR3 protein,CDR3 DNA
TRBJ2-4,TRBV25-1,15,once,TRBD1,CTSSDTGQVGHIQYF,TGTACCAGCAGTGACACCGGACAGGTCGGGCACATTCAGTACTTC
TRBJ1-1,TRBV4-1,15,once,-,CASSHNIQGWTEAFF,TGCGCCAGCAGCCACAATATACAGGGATGGACTGAAGCTTTCTTT
TRBJ1-4,TRBV2,13,few,-,CASRYRVNEKLFF,TGTGCCAGCAGATACAGGGTTAATGAAAAACTGTTTTTT
TRBJ2-7,TRBV5-1,16,-,TRBD1,CASSRAGTGSGHEQYF,TGCGCCAGCAGCAGAGCCGGGACAGGGTCAGGTCACGAGCAGTACTTC
TRBJ2-1,TRBV2,14,-,-,CASITGGADNEQFF,TGTGCCAGCATAACAGGGGGGGCGGACAATGAGCAGTTCTTC
TRBJ2-5,TRBV7-3,13,once,-,CASSLDRYETQYF,TGTGCCAGCAGTTTGGACAGATACGAGACCCAGTACTTC
TRBJ1-4,TRBV29-1,15,-,-,CSVDPVRSTNEKLFF,TGCAGCGTTGATCCTGTTCGGTCAACTAATGAAAAACTGTTTTTT
TRBJ1-2,TRBV19,15,-,-,CASSIAQGNHYGYTF,TGTGCCAGTAGTATTGCCCAGGGGAATCACTATGGCTACACCTTC
TRBJ2-7,TRBV5-6,11,-,-,CASSLAYEQYF,TGTGCCAGCAGCCTAGCCTACGAGCAGTACTTC
TRBJ2-1,TRBV10-3,15,-,TRBD2,CAISESGGEDNEQFF,TGTGCCATCAGTGAGTCTGGGGGGGAAGACAATGAGCAGTTCTTC
TRBJ2-7,TRBV6-5,13,-,-,CASRKLTGYEQYF,TGTGCCAGCCGTAAACTGACAGGTTACGAGCAGTACTTC
TRBJ1-5,TRBV9,14,-,-,CASSVGDRSQPQHF,TGTGCCAGCAGCGTAGGAGACAGGAGCCAGCCCCAGCATTTT
TRBJ1-4,TRBV10-3,15,-,-,CAISESGGGNEKLFF,TGTGCCATCAGTGAATCGGGGGGTGGGAATGAAAAACTGTTTTTT
TRBJ1-1,TRBV4-1,16,-,-,CASSFNGVAGGTEAFF,TGCGCCAGCAGCTTCAATGGGGTAGCCGGAGGCACTGAAGCTTTCTTT
TRBJ1-2,TRBV6-5,15,-,TRBD1,CASSLYTGGFGGYTF,TGTGCCAGCAGCCTCTATACAGGGGGCTTCGGAGGCTACACCTTC
TRBJ2-7,TRBV15,14,-,TRBD2,CATSRGREGYEQYF,TGTGCCACCAGCAGAGGCAGGGAGGGCTACGAGCAGTACTTC
TRBJ1-2,TRBV9,13,-,-,CASSVVTNYGYTF,TGTGCCAGCAGCGTAGTAACTAACTATGGCTACACCTTC
TRBJ2-2,TRBV11-2,14,-,-,CASSRLRGTGELFF,TGTGCCAGCAGCCGGCTCAGGGGAACCGGGGAGCTGTTTTTT
TRBJ1-4,TRBV7-9,15,-,TRBD1,CASRPRQGLNEKLFF,TGTGCCAGCAGACCAAGACAGGGCCTTAATGAAAAACTGTTTTTT
TRBJ1-1,TRBV9,13,-,-,CASSVAGDTEAFF,TGTGCCAGCAGCGTAGCAGGGGACACTGAAGCTTTCTTT
TRBJ2-7,TRBV28,17,once,TRBD1,CASSLWGTGQQSYEQYF,TGTGCCAGCAGTTTATGGGGAACGGGACAGCAATCCTACGAGCAGTACTTC
TRBJ2-1,TRBV7-2,15,-,TRBD1,CASSPDRGSYNEQFF,TGTGCCAGCAGCCCGGACAGGGGGTCCTACAATGAGCAGTTCTTC
TRBJ2-7,TRBV5-6,14,-,TRBD1,CASTGDRGPYEQYF,TGTGCCAGCACTGGAGACAGGGGGCCCTACGAGCAGTACTTC
TRBJ1-2,TRBV11-2,16,-,-,CASSLERQEMKYGYTF,TGTGCCAGCAGCTTAGAACGACAGGAGATGAAATATGGCTACACCTTC
TRBJ2-1,TRBV7-2,15,-,TRBD2,CASSLGGTSGAGGFF,TGTGCCAGCAGCTTGGGGGGGACTAGCGGGGCCGGGGGGTTCTTC
TRBJ2-7,TRBV19,14,-,-,CASSRAFILYEQYF,TGTGCCAGTAGTAGGGCCTTTATCCTCTACGAGCAGTACTTC
TRBJ1-2,TRBV2,13,once,-,CASSRGSDYGYTF,TGTGCCAGCAGTAGAGGGTCGGACTATGGCTACACCTTC
TRBJ2-7,TRBV21-1,12,-,-,CASSSGGNEQYF,TGTGCCAGCAGCTCCGGAGGGAACGAGCAGTACTTC
TRBJ1-5,TRBV9,14,-,-,CASSRTESNQPQHF,TGTGCCAGCAGCAGGACAGAGAGCAATCAGCCCCAGCATTTT
TRBJ2-4,TRBV7-9,16,few,TRBD1,CASSRVDRGAKNIQYF,TGTGCCAGCAGCAGAGTTGACAGGGGTGCCAAAAACATTCAGTACTTC
TRBJ1-6,TRBV5-1,15,-,-,CASTQDSLNNSPLHF,TGCGCCAGCACTCAGGACAGCCTTAATAATTCACCCCTCCACTTT